Listed below are T cell receptor beta chains from one sample, sequenced in a study of cytomegalovirus exposure and HLA in healthy donors. Method: immunoSEQ multiplex PCR; TCRdb's copy keeps in-frame clones and lacks some. Counted here are approximately 250,000 clones, more than 75% occurring once; the ten biggest clones make up roughly 0.22%. The sample was PBMCs. The source of these receptors is a girl aged 2-10 years in good health and CMV-seronegative. Each CDR3 is given with its conserved first and last residue. A D gene is named only where the DNA matches it firmly. Rows may omit the clone size; those that give it use once, few, many or a size class.

j_call,v_call,d_call,cdr3_length,clone_size,cdr3_nt,cdr3_aa
TRBJ1-2,TRBV12-5,TRBD1,15,.,TGTGCTAGTGGTTCTTACCGACAGGGACTCTATGGCTACACCTTC,CASGSYRQGLYGYTF
TRBJ1-5,TRBV2,.,15,.,TGTGCCAGCAACGGGGACTCCCTTAGCAATCAGCCCCAGCATTTT,CASNGDSLSNQPQHF
TRBJ2-5,TRBV4-1,TRBD2,18,few,TGCGCCAGCAGCCCGGGACTAGCGGGGGGGCTCCGCCAAGAGACCCAGTACTTC,CASSPGLAGGLRQETQYF
TRBJ2-3,TRBV10-2,.,13,once,TGCGCCAGCAGCCTGTCGCTAGCCGATACGCAGTATTTT,CASSLSLADTQYF
TRBJ2-3,TRBV29-1,.,14,.,TGCAGCGTTGAAGATGGGGCAGGGAAGGATACGCAGTATTTT,CSVEDGAGKDTQYF
TRBJ1-2,TRBV5-1,.,13,.,TGCGCCAGCAGCATAGACAGTCACTATGGCTACACCTTC,CASSIDSHYGYTF
TRBJ1-2,TRBV5-1,.,14,.,TGCGCCAGCAGCCGCCGTGCAGGGAACTATGGCTACACCTTC,CASSRRAGNYGYTF
TRBJ1-2,TRBV7-8,.,13,.,TGTGCCACCGGCCTGACAGGAAACTATGGCTACACCTTC,CATGLTGNYGYTF
TRBJ2-2,TRBV7-6,TRBD2,15,.,TGTGCCAGCAGCCTTAGCGGGGGCCGCACCGGGGAGCTGTTTTTT,CASSLSGGRTGELFF
TRBJ1-1,TRBV6-5,.,14,.,TGTGCCACCACCTACGGGAAGGCGAACACTGAAGCTTTCTTT,CATTYGKANTEAFF
TRBJ2-6,TRBV7-9,TRBD1,18,.,TGTGCCAGCAGCATCAAGACCTCGACAGGGTCTGGGGCCAACGTCCTGACTTTC,CASSIKTSTGSGANVLTF
TRBJ2-3,TRBV6-1,.,13,.,TGTGCCAGCAGTGATAAGACTACTTCTACGCAGTATTTT,CASSDKTTSTQYF
TRBJ2-5,TRBV2,.,11,.,TGTGCCAGCAGCTCCCAAGAGACCCAGTACTTC,CASSSQETQYF
TRBJ1-1,TRBV29-1,TRBD1,13,.,TGCAGCGTTGAACCCGGACAGGGGTCTGAAGCTTTCTTT,CSVEPGQGSEAFF
TRBJ2-7,TRBV5-4,.,16,.,TGTGCCAGCAGCTTAGACACGGGAGTCAGGAAGAACGAGCAGTACTTC,CASSLDTGVRKNEQYF
TRBJ2-3,TRBV11-2,.,14,.,TGTGCCAGCAGCATGACCGCTGGGCAGGTTACGCAGTATTTT,CASSMTAGQVTQYF
TRBJ2-7,TRBV7-6,TRBD2,16,.,TGTGCCAGCAGCGAAATAGCGGGGGCCCTTTCCTACGAGCAGTACTTC,CASSEIAGALSYEQYF
TRBJ2-3,TRBV9,TRBD2,15,.,TGTGCCAGCAGCCCCGGACTAGCGCGGACAGATACGCAGTATTTT,CASSPGLARTDTQYF
TRBJ1-2,TRBV7-9,TRBD1,13,.,TGTTCCAGCAGCTTAGACAGGGGTGAGGGCTACACCTTC,CSSSLDRGEGYTF
TRBJ1-6,TRBV7-6,.,15,.,TGTGCCAGCAGCGAGTCGGTCTCTTATAATTCACCCCTCCACTTT,CASSESVSYNSPLHF
TRBJ2-3,TRBV27,TRBD1,15,.,TGTGCCAGCAGCTGGCGGGACAGGGGAACAGATACGCAGTATTTT,CASSWRDRGTDTQYF
TRBJ1-6,TRBV30,.,14,once,TGTGCCTGGATGGAGAGCTCCTATAATTCACCCCTCCACTTT,CAWMESSYNSPLHF